The 18 T cell receptor beta chains below all came from one sample that was sequenced in a study of shared clonotypes between healthy human individuals (dated by TCRdb to about 2020). Receptor amplification or capture employed the immunoSEQ multiplex PCR assay. TCRdb provides this immuneACCESS table in a form limited to in-frame rearrangements. Some clones are lacking; in checked studies, under half of them reflect an unresolved V gene, and why the rest are absent is not known. The sample yields approximately 2,300,000 clones; 85% to 95% were counted once. Around 0.4% of the sample is held by the ten biggest clonotypes. The sequenced sample was naive CD4+ T cells from PBMCs. What the cell subset or site label conveys for this sample: CD45RA+ positively selected. These receptor sequences come from a man aged 18 to 29 in good health. Some clones in this sample may be carry-over from other donors' samples.

The V call is TRBV19, the J call TRBJ2-4; TRBD2 is a possible D gene (5 bases). Between the trimmed V and J ends, which lost 3 bases and 3 bases, there was a span of 9 bases. The CDR3 has 14 residues. Germline CDR1 LNHDA, CDR2 SQIVND (reference sequence). CDR3 coding DNA: TGTGCCAGTAGTATTGCGGGCGGCAAAAACATTCAGTACTTC. This sequence encodes CASSIAGGKNIQYF.

V usage is TRBV29-1 and J usage is TRBJ1-1; TRBD1 matches 7 bases. J gave up 9 bases and V 7 bases, and 8 bases lay outside the gene matches. This CDR3 has 11 residues. Germline V gene sequence: CDR1 SQVTM, CDR2 ANQGSEA. The CDR3 region has the DNA TGCAGCGCTAGGACAGGAGCGCAAGCTTTCTTT. This codes for CSARTGAQAFF.

This chain connects TRBV2 to TRBJ1-5; possible D gene TRBD1, 5 bases. V was pared by 6 bases and J by 0 bases, with 18 bases between. Germline CDR1 reads SNHLY; CDR2 reads FYNNEI. The CDR3 has 17 residues. CDR3 bases: TGTGCCAGCAGCCGGGACGGACGAAACTATAGCAATCAGCCCCAGCATTTT. Its protein is CASSRDGRNYSNQPQHF.

This rearrangement joins TRBV10-3 to TRBJ2-4; no clear D. The germline CDR1 and CDR2 sequences are ENHRY and SYGVKD. Trimming shortened V by 4 bases and J by 6 bases, and 16 bases separated the two germline ends. The CDR3 has 15 residues. The chain's CDR3 is CAISGLVGVGNIQYF. The CDR3 DNA reads as TGTGCCATCAGTGGCCTGGTTGGGGTCGGAAACATTCAGTACTTC.

The chain has TRBV14 and TRBJ1-1; D unclear. CDR3 length equals 15 residues. V gave up 4 bases and J gave up 1 base, with 13 bases separating them. CDR1 and CDR2 from the germline V gene are SGHDN and FVKESK. CDR3 in amino acids: CASSRKGNQNTEAFF. CDR3 in DNA: TGTGCCAGCAGCCGCAAGGGAAACCAGAACACTGAAGCTTTCTTT.

The chain employs TRBV28 and TRBJ2-7, with TRBD2 matching 11 bases. The length of the CDR3 is 16 residues. V gave up 3 bases and J gave up 3 bases; unmatched junction bases: 7. CDR1 and CDR2 from the germline V gene are MDHEN and SYDVKM. CDR3 residues: CASSLFGLAGGYEQYF. The CDR3 region has the DNA TGTGCCAGCAGTTTGTTCGGACTAGCGGGTGGCTACGAGCAGTACTTC. The variable domain in full, completed from reference TRBV28 and TRBJ2-7, reads DVKVTQSSRYLVKRTGEKVFLECVQDMDHENMFWYRQDPGLGLRLIYFSYDVKMKEKGDIPEGYSVSREKKERFSLILESASTNQTSMYLCASSLFGLAGGYEQYFGPGTRLTVT.

CDR3 sequence reads: CASSSDGGETQYF. For the CDR3, the DNA is TGTGCCAGCAGCTCAGATGGGGGGGAGACCCAGTACTTC. This chain links TRBV5-6 with TRBJ2-5; tentatively, D is TRBD2 (6 bases). This CDR3 is built from 13 residues. Per the germline V gene, CDR1 is SGHDT and CDR2 is YYEEEE. The V end lost 3 bases, the J end lost 5 bases, and 11 bases lay between the germline ends.

The V and J genes are TRBV6-5 and TRBJ2-7; tentative D call: TRBD1 (5 bases). The CDR3 consists of 16 residues. Germline values: CDR1 MNHEY, CDR2 SVGAGI. V gave up 0 bases and J gave up 3 bases, with 15 bases separating them. As DNA, the CDR3 is TGTGCCAGCAGTTACTCTGGACACTTCCGTGACTACGAGCAGTACTTC. Protein: CASSYSGHFRDYEQYF.

The chain links TRBV7-3 to TRBJ1-4; no reliable D call. V was trimmed by 0 bases and J by 8 bases, leaving 10 bases between them. The CDR3 has 14 residues. CDR1 is SGHTA, CDR2 FQGTGA, per germline. The CDR3 spells CASSLTRVKEKLFF. The CDR3 region has the DNA TGTGCCAGCAGCTTAACCCGGGTAAAGGAAAAACTGTTTTTT.

The chain couples TRBV25-1 to TRBJ2-2, with D possibly being TRBD1 (6 bases). V shed 7 bases and J shed 5 bases, with 20 bases lying between them. CDR1 MGHDK and CDR2 SYGVNS come from the germline V gene. This CDR3 has 16 residues. The chain's CDR3 is CASKPGTMVGTGELFF. The CDR3 bases are TGTGCCAGCAAGCCCGGGACAATGGTCGGGACCGGGGAGCTGTTTTTT.

The rearrangement joins TRBV5-6 to TRBJ2-5; D is undetermined. Gene TRBJ2-7 matches the end of the DNA better, so the J call may be wrong. The CDR3 length is 15 residues. The germline V gene has CDR1 SGHDT and CDR2 YYEEEE. CDR3 protein: CASSLRRPSSYEQYF. CDR3 DNA: TGTGCCAGCAGCTTGAGAAGACCGAGCTCCTACGAGCAGTACTTC.

V gene TRBV6-5 combines with J gene TRBJ2-1, with D perhaps matching TRBD1 or TRBD2 (5 bases each). In germline, CDR1 is MNHEY, CDR2 SVGAGI. This CDR3 is built from 12 residues. Trimming shortened V by 9 bases and J by 5 bases, and 11 bases separated the two germline ends. The CDR3 DNA follows: TGTGCCAGTTGGGACCCTCACAATGAGCAGTTCTTC. Translation gives CASWDPHNEQFF.

The V and J genes are TRBV5-5 and TRBJ1-1; D gene ambiguous. The V gene's germline CDR1 is SGHKS and CDR2 YYEKEE (reference sequence). The CDR3 is 13 residues long. Trimming removed 4 bases at V and 2 bases at J, with 9 bases between. The CDR3 DNA follows: TGTGCCAGCAGCATTACACGAAACACTGAAGCTTTCTTT. Translated: CASSITRNTEAFF.

On this clone itself: The sample carries other DNA sequences with the same CDR3. The gene calls are TRBV2 and TRBJ1-5, with D possibly matching TRBD1 (6 bases). Per the germline V gene, CDR1 is SNHLY and CDR2 is FYNNEI. Trimming took 1 base from V and 5 from J, leaving 9 bases between them. CDR3 length: 14 amino acids. In DNA, the CDR3 is TGTGCCAGCAGTGAAGTGGGGGGCGATCAGCCCCAGCATTTT. As protein: CASSEVGGDQPQHF.

The chain employs TRBV7-2 and TRBJ2-1; D is ambiguous. Trimming shortened V by 3 bases and J by 4 bases, and 10 bases separated the two germline ends. Per the germline V gene, CDR1 is SGHTA and CDR2 is FQGNSA. The CDR3 covers 14 residues. Here the CDR3 DNA reads TGTGCCAGCAGCTTGAACGCTAGGTACAATGAGCAGTTCTTC. Amino acid sequence: CASSLNARYNEQFF.

The V and J genes are TRBV7-2 and TRBJ1-3; D is perhaps TRBD1 (5 bases). Germline V gene data show CDR1 as SGHTA and CDR2 as FQGNSA. V was cut by 5 bases and J by 4 bases, with 12 bases left in between. The CDR3 has 14 residues. This CDR3 is CASSTDAGGNTIYF. CDR3 nucleotide sequence: TGTGCCAGCAGCACTGACGCAGGGGGAAACACCATATATTTT.

J is TRBJ2-3 and V is TRBV19; D is possibly TRBD2 (5 bases). CDR3 length: 14 amino acids. Germline V gene data show CDR1 as LNHDA and CDR2 as SQIVND (reference sequence). The germline V and J ends were trimmed by 5 bases and 6 bases, with 15 bases remaining between them. As DNA, the CDR3 is TGTGCCAGTAGTCCCCGGGGTGGTTGGGATACGCAGTATTTT. This encodes CASSPRGGWDTQYF.

This chain links TRBV7-6 with TRBJ2-1; D might be TRBD2 (6 bases). Trimming left V 0 bases short and J 0 bases short, with 15 bases between. Per germline, CDR1 SGHVS and CDR2 FNYEAQ. The CDR3 consists of 18 residues. The CDR3 sequence is CASSLAGGVWGSYNEQFF. The CDR3, as DNA: TGTGCCAGCAGCTTAGCCGGAGGGGTCTGGGGCTCCTACAATGAGCAGTTCTTC.